The next 11 T cell receptor beta chains were all read from a single sample in a study of cytomegalovirus exposure and HLA in healthy donors. The PCR contained 60 Vbeta and 13 Jbeta primers. This table comes from immunoSEQ multiplex PCR, and its TCRdb copy is limited to in-frame clones, with some not included. The table includes around 150,000 clones, around 80% detected once. Sequenced: PBMCs. Source of these receptors: a male donor in good health and CMV-seronegative.

V gene TRBV2 combines with J gene TRBJ1-5; 7 bases align to TRBD1. The germline V gene has CDR1 SNHLY and CDR2 FYNNEI. The V and J ends lost 6 bases and 7 bases, in that order; junction bases with no gene match: 9. The CDR3 extends over 14 amino acids. CDR3 in DNA: TGTGCCAGCAGCGAGACAGGGTATGGGCAGCCCCAGCATTTT. Protein product: CASSETGYGQPQHF.

J is TRBJ2-3 and V is TRBV7-9; TRBD2 matches 8 bases. This CDR3 region has 14 residues. Looked up from germline, CDR1 is SEHNR and CDR2 is FQNEAQ (reference sequence). The junction had 2 bases not matched to a gene; V was cut back by 2 bases and J by 4 bases. This CDR3 reads CASSLRTSPDTQYF. DNA for the CDR3: TGTGCCAGCAGCTTACGGACTAGCCCAGATACGCAGTATTTT.

J is TRBJ2-2 and V is TRBV19; D is unresolved. Trimming pared 6 bases from V and 5 bases from J, leaving 13 bases between. The CDR3 contains 14 residues. Germline values: CDR1 LNHDA, CDR2 SQIVND (reference sequence). The CDR3 loop reads CASSPPSLTGELFF. In nucleotides, the CDR3 is TGTGCCAGTAGCCCCCCGAGCCTGACCGGGGAGCTGTTTTTT.

The chain uses TRBV7-2 and TRBJ1-1; TRBD1 matches at 8 bases. This CDR3 spans 14 amino acids. The germline CDR1 and CDR2 sequences are SGHTA and FQGNSA. The trim removed 5 bases at V and 3 bases at J, leaving 5 bases unmatched. CDR3 loop: CASSGGQGYTEAFF. Written as DNA, the CDR3 is TGTGCCAGCAGCGGAGGACAGGGATACACTGAAGCTTTCTTT.

The V gene is TRBV11-2, the J gene TRBJ2-7; 10 positions match TRBD2. The CDR3 covers 14 residues. Looked up from germline, CDR1 is SGHAT and CDR2 is FQNNGV. Trimming at V came to 3 bases and at J to 7 bases, leaving 6 bases not matched to a gene. CDR3 in amino acids: CASSLTSGLGEQYF. The CDR3 DNA reads TGTGCCAGCAGCTTGACTAGCGGGTTAGGGGAGCAGTACTTC. Using reference TRBV11-2 and TRBJ2-7 for the parts outside the CDR3, the full variable domain is EAGVAQSPRYKIIEKRQSVAFWCNPISGHATLYWYQQILGQGPKLLIQFQNNGVVDDSQLPKDRFSAERLKGVDSTLKIQPAKLEDSAVYLCASSLTSGLGEQYFGPGTRLTVT.

The chain links TRBV9 to TRBJ1-6, with D perhaps matching TRBD1 (6 bases). This CDR3 region has 15 residues. With 3 bases removed from V and 5 bases from J, the gap between germline ends came to 12 bases. Germline V gene sequence: CDR1 SGDLS, CDR2 YYNGEE. CDR3 protein: CASSADRYNNSPLHF. Here the CDR3 DNA reads TGTGCCAGCAGCGCTGACAGGTACAATAATTCACCCCTCCACTTT.

This clone was counted a single time. The rearrangement uses TRBV5-1 and TRBJ1-1; the match to TRBD1 covers 8 bases. In germline, CDR1 is SGHRS, CDR2 YFSETQ. V was clipped by 4 bases and J by 2 bases; unmatched bases: 10. The CDR3 is 16 amino acids. The CDR3 sequence is CASSPRQGTSNTEAFF. DNA of the CDR3: TGCGCCAGCAGCCCAAGACAGGGGACTTCAAACACTGAAGCTTTCTTT.

On this clone: The junction departs from the called germline gene at one end, perhaps through a read error. This CDR3 is also generated by other DNA sequences in the sample. The genes are TRBV6-5 and TRBJ2-5; D unresolved. CDR3 length: 14 residues. The V gene's germline CDR1 is MNHEY and CDR2 SVGAGI. The CDR3 nucleotides are TGTGCCAGCAGTTACTCCCTACCTCTAGAGACGCAGTACTTC. Protein product: CASSYSLPLETQYF.

This clone was seen a few times. The chain is built from TRBV12-5 and TRBJ2-7; no clear D gene. Trimming cost V 2 bases and J 0 bases, with 5 bases left between them. The CDR3 totals 13 residues. CDR1 LGHNT and CDR2 FRNRAP come from the germline V gene. CDR3 protein: CASGLPGSYEQYF. In DNA, the CDR3 is TGTGCTAGTGGTTTGCCGGGCTCCTACGAGCAGTACTTC.

This clone was observed a single time. The CDR3 DNA follows: TGTGCCAGCAGTGAAGCGTGGAGGACTGAAAAACTGTTTTTT. This gives the protein CASSEAWRTEKLFF. V gene TRBV6-1 combines with J gene TRBJ1-4; D gene uncertain. The germline gives CDR1 MNHNS, CDR2 SASEGT. This CDR3 spans 14 amino acids. Trimming pared 0 bases from V and 7 bases from J, leaving 9 bases between.

The chain recombines TRBV14 with TRBJ2-1; D possibly corresponds to TRBD2 (6 bases). The CDR3 is made up of 17 amino acids. The germline V gene has CDR1 SGHDN and CDR2 FVKESK. V was trimmed by 5 bases and J by 2 bases, leaving 19 bases between them. The CDR3 nucleotides are TGTGCCAGCAGCTTCCGGGACTCACGTGGGCCCTACAATGAGCAGTTCTTC. It specifies CASSFRDSRGPYNEQFF. Full variable domain (missing parts from reference TRBV14 and TRBJ2-1): EAGVTQFPSHSVIEKGQTVTLRCDPISGHDNLYWYRRVMGKEIKFLLHFVKESKQDESGMPNNRFLAERTGGTYSTLKVQPAELEDSGVYFCASSFRDSRGPYNEQFFGPGTRLTVL.